Listed below are T cell receptor beta chains from one sample, sequenced in a study of T cell responses to AZD1222 COVID-19 vaccine. TCRdb's copy holds only in-frame clones and misses some; the assay was immunoSEQ multiplex PCR. Of about 120,000 clones listed, 70% to 90% are singletons. The sample was peripheral blood, taken on day 0 of AZD1222 vaccination. These receptors were collected from an adult in good health. The CDR3 runs from the conserved cysteine through the conserved F or W. Each record gives: CDR3 protein, CDR3 DNA, clone size, J gene, V gene, D gene. The D gene is left open where the match is weak. Size values are once, few and many counts, or a class for expanded clones, and some rows have none.

CDR3: CASSLISGTFSSYNEQFF; DNA: TGCGCCAGCAGCTTGATCTCTGGGACTTTCAGCTCCTACAATGAGCAGTTCTTC; size: few; J: TRBJ2-1; V: TRBV5-1; D: .
CDR3: CASSQGGYRGLSETQYF; DNA: TGCGCCAGCAGCCAGGGCGGATACAGGGGCCTGTCGGAGACCCAGTACTTC; size: once; J: TRBJ2-5; V: TRBV4-3; D: TRBD1
CDR3: CASKPLRTGVTEAFF; DNA: TGTGCCAGCAAACCACTTCGGACAGGGGTGACTGAAGCTTTCTTT; size: .; J: TRBJ1-1; V: TRBV27; D: TRBD1
CDR3: CASSPFSDQPQHF; DNA: TGTGCCAGCTCACCGTTTTCGGATCAGCCCCAGCATTTT; size: .; J: TRBJ1-5; V: TRBV18; D: .
CDR3: CASSERAPTENEQYF; DNA: TGTGCCAGCAGTGAAAGGGCACCGACAGAAAACGAGCAGTACTTC; size: .; J: TRBJ2-7; V: TRBV2; D: .
CDR3: CASSMVLNTGELFF; DNA: TGTGCCAGCAGCATGGTCCTTAACACCGGGGAGCTGTTTTTT; size: .; J: TRBJ2-2; V: TRBV5-4; D: .
CDR3: CASSSNSQGWGNGYTF; DNA: TGTGCCAGCAGCTCAAACTCGCAGGGGTGGGGGAATGGCTACACCTTC; size: .; J: TRBJ1-2; V: TRBV7-9; D: .
CDR3: CASSLAYGTGFGYTF; DNA: TGTGCCAGCAGTTTAGCATACGGGACAGGGTTTGGCTACACCTTC; size: .; J: TRBJ1-2; V: TRBV27; D: TRBD1
CDR3: CASSFLTGGGGELFF; DNA: TGTGCCAGCAGCTTCCTCACTGGCGGGGGTGGGGAGCTGTTTTTT; size: .; J: TRBJ2-2; V: TRBV7-2; D: TRBD2
CDR3: CASSLAGRATDTQYF; DNA: TGCGCCAGCAGCTTGGCGGGGAGGGCCACAGATACGCAGTATTTT; size: .; J: TRBJ2-3; V: TRBV5-1; D: TRBD2
CDR3: CASRLKPGQGSRAFF; DNA: TGTGCCAGCAGACTTAAACCGGGACAGGGTTCACGAGCTTTCTTT; size: .; J: TRBJ1-1; V: TRBV27; D: TRBD1
CDR3: CSVRAGLGLFF; DNA: TGCAGTGTCAGGGCTGGCTTGGGACTGTTTTTT; size: few; J: TRBJ1-4; V: TRBV20-1; D: .
CDR3: CASRKEGSGNTIYF; DNA: TGTGCCAGCAGGAAAGAAGGGTCCGGAAACACCATATATTTT; size: .; J: TRBJ1-3; V: TRBV3-1/TRBV3-2; D: .
CDR3: CASSRTGQGQTYEQYF; DNA: TGTGCCAGCAGCCGGACCGGACAGGGGCAAACCTACGAGCAGTACTTC; size: .; J: TRBJ2-7; V: TRBV7-9; D: TRBD1
CDR3: CAISESREGGEQYF; DNA: TGTGCCATCAGTGAGTCTCGCGAGGGCGGCGAGCAGTACTTC; size: .; J: TRBJ2-7; V: TRBV10-3; D: .
CDR3: CASSLQGTEAEAFF; DNA: TGTGCCAGCAGTTTACAGGGCACCGAGGCTGAAGCTTTCTTT; size: .; J: TRBJ1-1; V: TRBV6-5; D: .
CDR3: CASRIGQQETQYF; DNA: TGTGCCAGCAGAATTGGACAGCAAGAGACCCAGTACTTC; size: .; J: TRBJ2-5; V: TRBV5-8; D: .
CDR3: CASSSRGGSQETQYF; DNA: TGTGCCAGCAGCTCTCGGGGGGGGAGCCAAGAGACCCAGTACTTC; size: .; J: TRBJ2-5; V: TRBV9; D: TRBD2
CDR3: CASSSSTNEKLFF; DNA: TGCGCCAGCTCGTCCTCAACTAATGAAAAACTGTTTTTT; size: .; J: TRBJ1-4; V: TRBV5-1; D: .
CDR3: CASSFRGRGGGGTEAFF; DNA: TGTGCCAGCAGTTTTAGGGGGCGCGGGGGAGGGGGCACTGAAGCTTTCTTT; size: .; J: TRBJ1-1; V: TRBV27; D: TRBD1
CDR3: CASSRSTGFYGYTF; DNA: TGTGCCAGCAGTCGCTCGACAGGGTTTTATGGCTACACCTTC; size: few; J: TRBJ1-2; V: TRBV6-5; D: TRBD1
CDR3: CAWSVGRVMGYTF; DNA: TGTGCCTGGAGTGTAGGAAGGGTAATGGGCTACACCTTC; size: .; J: TRBJ1-2; V: TRBV30; D: .
CDR3: CASSPTGVQETQYF; DNA: TGTGCCAGCAGCCCGACAGGGGTCCAAGAGACCCAGTACTTC; size: .; J: TRBJ2-5; V: TRBV5-5; D: TRBD1
CDR3: CASSSAGTGGSYGYTF; DNA: TGTGCCAGCAGCTCAGCCGGGACAGGGGGTAGCTATGGCTACACCTTC; size: .; J: TRBJ1-2; V: TRBV11-2; D: TRBD1
CDR3: CASSWTSGGSYNEQFF; DNA: TGCGCCAGCAGCTGGACTAGCGGGGGATCTTACAATGAGCAGTTCTTC; size: .; J: TRBJ2-1; V: TRBV5-1; D: TRBD2
CDR3: CASSDPNQPQHF; DNA: TGCGCCAGCAGTGATCCCAATCAGCCCCAGCATTTT; size: few; J: TRBJ1-5; V: TRBV10-2; D: .
CDR3: CASSPGTGTSGYNEQFF; DNA: TGTGCCAGCAGCCCTGGGACCGGGACTAGCGGCTACAATGAGCAGTTCTTC; size: .; J: TRBJ2-1; V: TRBV11-2; D: TRBD2
CDR3: CASSPLGGSSYEQYF; DNA: TGCGCCAGCAGCCCCCTAGGAGGGAGCTCCTACGAGCAGTACTTC; size: .; J: TRBJ2-7; V: TRBV5-1; D: .
CDR3: CASSLGPNTEAFF; DNA: TGTGCCAGCAGCTTAGGACCAAACACTGAAGCTTTCTTT; size: .; J: TRBJ1-1; V: TRBV11-2; D: .
CDR3: CASSQSPGKYTEAFF; DNA: TGTGCCAGCAGCCAGAGCCCAGGGAAGTACACTGAAGCTTTCTTT; size: .; J: TRBJ1-1; V: TRBV7-2; D: .
CDR3: CATSGIGNTIYF; DNA: TGTGCCACCAGCGGGATCGGAAACACCATATATTTT; size: .; J: TRBJ1-3; V: TRBV15; D: .
CDR3: CASSLLGTSGLTSRDTQYF; DNA: TGTGCCAGCAGTTTATTGGGGACTAGCGGTCTCACCTCAAGGGATACGCAGTATTTT; size: .; J: TRBJ2-3; V: TRBV27; D: TRBD2
CDR3: CASSTRGGLDTQYF; DNA: TGTGCCAGCAGCACGCGGGGGGGATTAGATACGCAGTATTTT; size: .; J: TRBJ2-3; V: TRBV7-2; D: TRBD2
CDR3: CATKEGQPYGYTF; DNA: TGTGCCACCAAGGAGGGACAGCCCTATGGCTACACCTTC; size: .; J: TRBJ1-2; V: TRBV6-5; D: TRBD1
CDR3: CASSQGSYGNTIYF; DNA: TGTGCCAGCAGCCAAGGAAGCTATGGAAACACCATATATTTT; size: .; J: TRBJ1-3; V: TRBV3-1/TRBV3-2; D: .
CDR3: CASSSHQTGRGNSPLHF; DNA: TGTGCCAGCAGTTCCCACCAGACAGGCCGTGGGAATTCACCCCTCCACTTT; size: .; J: TRBJ1-6; V: TRBV28; D: .